The 25 T cell receptor beta chains below come from one sample, sequenced in a study of Ad26.COV2.S vaccination and SARS-CoV-2 variants. Treatment of the sample: some 20 received Ad26.COV2.S at low or high dose, single or two shots; about five received placebo; per-sample allocation not given. Repertoires come from day 63 after the first vaccine or placebo injection. TCRdb's copy holds only in-frame clones and misses some; the assay was immunoSEQ multiplex PCR. Seen here are fewer than 500,000 clones, about 88% observed once, and the top ten hold approximately 2.5%. The material sequenced was peripheral blood, taken in a trial of Ad26.COV2.S vaccine versus placebo. Receptor source: a person aged 18 to 65 who received the Ad26.COV2.S COVID-19 vaccine or a placebo.

J is TRBJ2-4 and V is TRBV18; 9 bases agree with TRBD2. The CDR3 loop spans 16 amino acids. Trimming took 0 bases from V and 4 from J; bases not matched to a gene: 4. Germline assignment: CDR1 KGHSH and CDR2 LQKENI. The DNA for the CDR3 is TGTGCCAGCTCACCACCTGGACTAGCGTATAAAAACATTCAGTACTTC. Its protein product is CASSPPGLAYKNIQYF.

This clone was found a few times. V usage is TRBV5-1 and J usage is TRBJ1-3; D not resolved. CDR1 is SGHRS and CDR2 is YFSETQ in the germline V gene. The CDR3 extends over 13 amino acids. V gave up 1 base and J gave up 0 bases, with 2 bases separating them. The CDR3 protein is CASSLSSGNTIYF. CDR3 coding DNA: TGCGCCAGCAGCTTGAGCTCTGGAAACACCATATATTTT.

This chain joins TRBV7-9 and TRBJ2-2; D is unresolved. The CDR3 totals 18 residues. Germline CDR1 reads SEHNR; CDR2 reads FQNEAQ (reference sequence). V lost 2 bases and J 5 bases, leaving 21 bases between the germline ends. CDR3 nucleotides: TGTGCCAGCAGCTTAATTGGGTCGGGCCAAAGGAAGACCGGGGAGCTGTTTTTT. Its translation is CASSLIGSGQRKTGELFF. Full variable domain (remainder filled in from reference TRBV7-9 and TRBJ2-2): DTGVSQNPRHKITKRGQNVTFRCDPISEHNRLYWYRQTLGQGPEFLTYFQNEAQLEKSRLLSDRFSAERPKGSFSTLEIQRTEQGDSAMYLCASSLIGSGQRKTGELFFGEGSRLTVL.

The CDR3 here is CSVVPLQDRGRAFF. CDR3 nucleotide sequence: TGCAGCGTCGTACCACTCCAAGACAGGGGAAGAGCTTTCTTT. V usage is TRBV29-1 and J usage is TRBJ1-1; 8 nucleotides align to TRBD1. CDR3 length: 14 residues. Per the germline V gene, CDR1 is SQVTM and CDR2 is ANQGSEA. The trim removed 6 bases at V and 10 bases at J, leaving 16 bases unmatched.

This chain joins TRBV7-2 and TRBJ2-5; 9 nucleotides match TRBD1. Germline V gives CDR1 SGHTA, CDR2 FQGNSA. The CDR3 sequence is 14 residues long. The J segment lost 6 bases and the V segment lost 5 bases, leaving 7 bases of the junction unmatched. In DNA, the CDR3 is TGTGCCAGCAGCGTCGGACAGGGGAGAAAGACCCAGTACTTC. Protein sequence: CASSVGQGRKTQYF.

The chain joins TRBV5-5 to TRBJ2-7, with 11 positions matching TRBD2. The V and J ends lost 4 bases and 1 base, in that order; junction bases with no gene match: 7. CDR1 and CDR2 (germline): SGHKS, YYEKEE (reference sequence). This CDR3 region has 16 residues. The CDR3 DNA is TGTGCCAGCAGCCAAGCACCTAGCGGGAGGTCCTACGAGCAGTACGTC. It encodes CASSQAPSGRSYEQYV.

The V call is TRBV28, the J call TRBJ1-2, with 7 bases fitting TRBD1. Germline V gene data show CDR1 as MDHEN and CDR2 as SYDVKM. This CDR3 spans 16 amino acids. With V trimmed by 4 bases and J by 4 bases, 12 bases remained unmatched. This chain's CDR3 is CASSSGGSTGFYGYTF. CDR3 coding DNA: TGTGCCAGCAGTTCGGGGGGGTCGACAGGGTTCTATGGCTACACCTTC.

This clone was found a few times. The chain carries TRBV19 and TRBJ2-7, with D perhaps matching TRBD2 (5 bases). Germline V gene data show CDR1 as LNHDA and CDR2 as SQIVND (reference sequence). V shed 9 bases and J shed 2 bases, with 14 bases lying between them. The CDR3 extends over 13 amino acids. CDR3 sequence: CASSLAVPYEQYF. The CDR3 region has the DNA TGTGCCAGCTCCCTAGCAGTCCCCTACGAGCAGTACTTC.

This rearrangement joins TRBV2 to TRBJ1-5, with a tentative D call TRBD1 (6 bases). Germline V CDR1 and CDR2: SNHLY, FYNNEI. V was clipped by 1 base and J by 7 bases, with 11 bases between them. This CDR3 has 14 residues. The CDR3 coding sequence is TGTGCCAGCAGTGAAGTTACAGGGAACCAGCCCCAGCATTTT. Its translation: CASSEVTGNQPQHF.

This clone was detected a few times. The chain has TRBV4-1 and TRBJ1-2; TRBD1 aligns across 7 bases. Germline loops: CDR1 MGHRA, CDR2 YSYEKL. Trimming cost V 2 bases and J 0 bases; bases outside gene matches: 6. CDR3 length: 16 residues. CDR3 bases: TGCGCCAGCAGCCAAAAGGACAGGACGGCTAACTATGGCTACACCTTC. This encodes CASSQKDRTANYGYTF.

CDR3 coding DNA: TGTGCCAGCAGAGCAACAACAGATACGCAGTATTTT. Encoded protein: CASRATTDTQYF. The V gene is TRBV9, the J gene TRBJ2-3, with D hard to call. V was pared by 5 bases and J by 3 bases, with 7 bases between. The length of the CDR3 is 12 residues. In germline, CDR1 is SGDLS, CDR2 YYNGEE.

The chain uses TRBV10-3 and TRBJ2-5; the match to TRBD1 covers 7 bases. The CDR3 consists of 13 residues. V lost 6 bases, J lost 5 bases, and 6 bases stayed unmatched. Germline CDR1 reads ENHRY; CDR2 reads SYGVKD. The CDR3 is CAISQTGPETQYF. The CDR3 DNA follows: TGTGCCATCAGCCAGACAGGGCCCGAGACCCAGTACTTC.

The count of this clone is one. This rearrangement joins TRBV7-9 to TRBJ2-2; a weak D match, TRBD1 (5 bases). Germline lookup yields CDR1 SEHNR and CDR2 FQNEAQ (reference sequence). The CDR3 loop spans 15 amino acids. Trimming cost V 3 bases and J 1 base, with 9 bases left between them. DNA for the CDR3: TGTGCCAGCAGCTTTGGGGCAGAGAACACCGGGGAGCTGTTTTTT. It yields the protein CASSFGAENTGELFF. The full variable domain, its missing parts supplied by reference TRBV7-9 and TRBJ2-2, is DTGVSQNPRHKITKRGQNVTFRCDPISEHNRLYWYRQTLGQGPEFLTYFQNEAQLEKSRLLSDRFSAERPKGSFSTLEIQRTEQGDSAMYLCASSFGAENTGELFFGEGSRLTVL.

This sequence joins TRBV4-3 and TRBJ2-3; 8 bases are a match to TRBD2. The length of the CDR3 is 16 residues. The V gene's germline CDR1 is LGHNA and CDR2 YSLEER. V lost 0 bases and J lost 6; bases outside the gene matches: 8. The CDR3 nucleotides read TGCGCCAGCAGCCAAGATAGGGGACTAGTCTACGATACGCAGTATTTT. Amino acid sequence: CASSQDRGLVYDTQYF.

The chain links TRBV28 to TRBJ1-3; D possibly corresponds to TRBD1 (5 bases). This CDR3 has 14 amino acids. CDR1 and CDR2 from the germline V gene are MDHEN and SYDVKM. V gave up 6 bases and J gave up 0 bases, with 9 bases separating them. The CDR3 sequence: CASSRQSSGNTIYF. The CDR3 DNA is TGTGCCAGCAGCCGACAGAGCTCTGGAAACACCATATATTTT.

The chain employs TRBV18 and TRBJ2-2; D unclear. Deletions cut 1 base from V and 1 base from J, with 4 bases between. Per germline, CDR1 KGHSH and CDR2 LQKENI. The CDR3 is made up of 14 amino acids. The CDR3 DNA reads TGTGCCAGCTCACCACAGGGGAACACCGGGGAGCTGTTTTTT. This codes for CASSPQGNTGELFF. The full variable domain, in which reference TRBV18 and TRBJ2-2 provide the parts outside the CDR3, is NAGVMQNPRHLVRRRGQEARLRCSPMKGHSHVYWYRQLPEEGLKFMVYLQKENIIDESGMPKERFSAEFPKEGPSILRIQQVVRGDSAAYFCASSPQGNTGELFFGEGSRLTVL.

The V gene is TRBV18, the J gene TRBJ2-1, with 8 bases that match TRBD2. The germline gives CDR1 KGHSH, CDR2 LQKENI. V shed 2 bases, J shed 5 bases, and the junction held 5 bases outside the gene matches. CDR3 size: 15 residues. The DNA for the CDR3 is TGTGCCAGCTCACCAGCGGGAGGATCTAACAATGAGCAGTTCTTC. Translated: CASSPAGGSNNEQFF.

This chain links TRBV2 with TRBJ2-7, with 7 bases fitting TRBD1. The germline V gene has CDR1 SNHLY and CDR2 FYNNEI. This CDR3 has 11 residues. CDR3 sequence reads: CLPGQIYEQYF. As DNA, the CDR3 is TGTCTTCCGGGACAGATCTACGAGCAGTACTTC.

The chain is built from TRBV7-8 and TRBJ1-5, with 8 bases fitting TRBD1. After removal of 1 base from V and 3 bases from J, the junction contained 5 bases not matched to a gene. Germline CDR1 and CDR2: SGHVS and FQNEAQ. CDR3 length: 16 amino acids. The CDR3 protein is CASSLGVTGDNQPQHF. CDR3 DNA sequence: TGTGCCAGCAGCTTAGGCGTGACAGGGGACAATCAGCCCCAGCATTTT.

V gene TRBV19 combines with J gene TRBJ1-5, with TRBD1 as a possible D gene (6 bases). V lost 3 bases, J lost 8 bases, and 17 bases lay in between. The CDR3 extends over 15 amino acids. Germline CDR1 is LNHDA and CDR2 is SQIVND (reference sequence). CDR3 bases: TGTGCCAGTAGTATCATGGGGACACCTTTAGAGCCCCAGCATTTT. This encodes CASSIMGTPLEPQHF.

The chain joins TRBV10-3 to TRBJ1-2, with D unresolved. The CDR3 spans 14 residues. Germline V gene lookup returns CDR1 ENHRY and CDR2 SYGVKD. V lost 5 bases, J lost 8 bases, and 18 bases lay in between. The CDR3, as DNA: TGTGCCATCAGTCCGCAAAGAGACGGCTCCGGCTACACCTTC. Protein product: CAISPQRDGSGYTF.

The J gene is TRBJ1-2, the V gene TRBV7-2, with unresolved D. The germline V gene has CDR1 SGHTA and CDR2 FQGNSA. This CDR3 spans 17 amino acids. V was trimmed by 5 bases and J by 1 base, leaving 20 bases between them. For the CDR3, the DNA is TGTGCCAGCAGCCAGTTTGGTGGCACTATAGATAACTATGGCTACACCTTC. Its translation: CASSQFGGTIDNYGYTF. Full variable domain (outside the CDR3, taken from reference TRBV7-2 and TRBJ1-2): GAGVSQSPSNKVTEKGKDVELRCDPISGHTALYWYRQSLGQGLEFLIYFQGNSAPDKSGLPSDRFSAERTGGSVSTLTIQRTQQEDSAVYLCASSQFGGTIDNYGYTFGSGTRLTVV.

This rearrangement joins TRBV7-9 to TRBJ2-1; D remains ambiguous. Trimming pared 0 bases from V and 10 bases from J, leaving 19 bases between. The CDR3 runs 16 residues. CDR1 is SEHNR, CDR2 FQNEAQ, per germline (reference sequence). This chain's CDR3 is CASSLALWARKDEQFF. CDR3 nucleotides: TGTGCCAGCAGCTTAGCCCTGTGGGCGAGAAAAGACGAGCAGTTCTTC.

In DNA form, the CDR3 reads TGTGCCAGCAGCTATGTGGCCGGGCCTTACAATGAGCAGTTCTTC. Its protein product is CASSYVAGPYNEQFF. The gene calls are TRBV11-3 and TRBJ2-1; D is ambiguous. V was pared by 4 bases and J by 4 bases, with 14 bases between. This CDR3 has 15 amino acids. Germline V gene sequence: CDR1 SGHNT, CDR2 YENEEA. The variable domain in full, completed from reference TRBV11-3 and TRBJ2-1, reads EAGVVQSPRYKIIEKKQPVAFWCNPISGHNTLYWYLQNLGQGPELLIRYENEEAVDDSQLPKDRFSAERLKGVDSTLKIQPAELGDSAVYLCASSYVAGPYNEQFFGPGTRLTVL.

The chain links TRBV6-5 to TRBJ1-3; D unclear. Germline-derived CDR1 and CDR2 are MNHEY and SVGAGI. The CDR3 contains 16 residues. V lost 0 bases, J lost 0 bases, and 9 bases lay in between. DNA for the CDR3: TGTGCCAGCAGTTACTCGAAACCTTTCTCTGGAAACACCATATATTTT. Its translation: CASSYSKPFSGNTIYF.